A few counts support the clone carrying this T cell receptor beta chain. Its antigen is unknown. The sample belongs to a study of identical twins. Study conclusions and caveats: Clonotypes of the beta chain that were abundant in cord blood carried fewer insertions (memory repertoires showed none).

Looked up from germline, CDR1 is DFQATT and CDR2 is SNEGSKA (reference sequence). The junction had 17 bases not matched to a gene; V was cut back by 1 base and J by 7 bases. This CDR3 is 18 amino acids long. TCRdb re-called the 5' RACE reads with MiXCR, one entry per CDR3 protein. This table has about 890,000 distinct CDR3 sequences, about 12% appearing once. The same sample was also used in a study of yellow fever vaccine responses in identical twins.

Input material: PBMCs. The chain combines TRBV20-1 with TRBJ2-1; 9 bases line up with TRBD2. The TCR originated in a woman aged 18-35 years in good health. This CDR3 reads CSARGPRSLREGRNEQFF. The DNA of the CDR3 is TGCAGTGCTAGAGGTCCTCGTTCATTGCGGGAGGGCCGTAATGAGCAGTTCTTC.